This is a list of T cell receptor beta chains from one sample in a study of cytomegalovirus exposure and HLA in healthy donors. Sequencing used immunoSEQ multiplex PCR; TCRdb keeps in-frame clones, though not all of them. The sample includes some 130,000 clones, around 93% of them seen just once. The specimen sequenced was PBMCs. The receptors were sampled from a man younger than 35 in good health and CMV-seropositive. The conserved cysteine and the conserved F or W are not part of the CDR3 here. Fields, in order: V gene, J gene, clone size, CDR3 length, CDR3 protein. Only part of the rows carry a size: once, few, many, or a class if the clone is expanded.

TRBV6-1	TRBJ1-4	once	10	ASSEYGEKLF
TRBV28	TRBJ2-7	.	11	AKRREGPYEQY
TRBV27	TRBJ2-7	.	13	ASSLGQGASYEQY
TRBV9	TRBJ2-7	.	13	ASSVEAGLSYEQY
TRBV14	TRBJ2-7	few	11	ASSQGRAYEQY
TRBV7-6	TRBJ2-2	once	13	ASSLGAANTGELF
TRBV9	TRBJ2-7	.	13	ASSGGTGGPYEQY
TRBV27	TRBJ2-1	once	13	ASSPRTSGRGDLF
TRBV29-1	TRBJ2-1	once	11	SVEPTGEDEQF
TRBV6-6	TRBJ2-1	.	12	ASSPTGGITKQF
TRBV5-1	TRBJ2-3	.	14	ASSLAGTGEVDTQY
TRBV5-1	TRBJ1-3	.	14	ASSLVGQNAGNTIY
TRBV7-9	TRBJ2-7	.	13	ASSLAHGEGYEQY
TRBV27	TRBJ2-3	once	14	ASTNLGGSSTDTQY
TRBV6-1	TRBJ2-7	.	10	ASSAITYEQY
TRBV7-9	TRBJ2-7	once	14	ASSSTGTGVSYEQY
TRBV15	TRBJ2-7	.	11	ATRTAGGIEQY
TRBV2	TRBJ2-7	once	13	ASSEEAGTSYEQY
TRBV11-3	TRBJ2-2	.	12	ASSFQENTGELF
TRBV7-9	TRBJ2-1	.	13	ASSARGTGSNEQF
TRBV9	TRBJ1-5	.	13	ASSAQTGSKQPQH
TRBV2	TRBJ2-1	.	13	ASNRLAGGLNEQF
TRBV4-2	TRBJ2-1	.	13	ASSQDPSGAGEQF
TRBV9	TRBJ2-7	.	12	ASSIGTSGDEQY
TRBV7-9	TRBJ2-1	.	13	ASSFLGDIYNEQF
TRBV5-5	TRBJ1-5	.	12	ASSLSGYNQPQH
TRBV2	TRBJ2-2	.	15	ASSPPGLAGGTGELF
TRBV28	TRBJ2-5	.	14	ASSAWTSGIQETQY
TRBV4-2	TRBJ2-2	.	12	ASSGLTNTGELF
TRBV6-6	TRBJ1-5	.	13	ASSPYRGGGQPQH
TRBV19	TRBJ2-2	.	13	ASSVSSGLSGELF
TRBV28	TRBJ2-2	.	12	ASSLGQITGELF
TRBV18	TRBJ2-5	.	12	ASSPVEGAETQY
TRBV2	TRBJ1-2	few	12	ASSEAPLRGVCT
TRBV30	TRBJ2-5	.	11	AWNGGSWETQY
TRBV10-3	TRBJ2-3	.	12	AIRGTSVGDTQY
TRBV19	TRBJ1-5	.	13	ASSPRRGQSLAQH
TRBV7-8	TRBJ1-1	.	12	ASSNDRKNTEAF
TRBV18	TRBJ1-2	.	11	ASSPEMRDGYT
TRBV5-6	TRBJ2-7	few	14	ASSLARGLWGNEQY
TRBV7-9	TRBJ1-1	.	12	ASSIQGAGAEAF
TRBV19	TRBJ2-1	.	13	ATRPSGSAYNEQF
TRBV28	TRBJ1-1	.	12	ATDGTGGNTEAF
TRBV10-3	TRBJ1-5	.	11	AISEDSDQPQH
TRBV28	TRBJ2-2	.	12	ASSSNLPTGELF
TRBV5-4	TRBJ1-3	once	13	ASSLGGPSGNTIY
TRBV5-8	TRBJ2-7	.	12	ASSVSGGPYEQY
TRBV5-1	TRBJ1-4	few	12	ASSVGQGKEKLF
TRBV15	TRBJ2-5	.	11	ATSRGAGETQY
TRBV27	TRBJ1-5	.	10	ASSLLGQPQH
TRBV11-2	TRBJ2-7	.	11	ASSAGSSYEQY
TRBV7-2	TRBJ2-1	.	13	ASSLGGRAFDEQF
TRBV5-1	TRBJ2-3	.	11	ASSLAGEDTQY
TRBV2	TRBJ2-1	.	9	ATTRSNEQF
TRBV15	TRBJ2-2	.	12	ATGPAGNTGELF
TRBV29-1	TRBJ2-2	once	12	SVGLDSRTGELF